This TCR beta chain came from a study of identical twins (dated by TCRdb to the mid-2010s). Regarding the complete study: To test whether fetal clonotypes persist, the study used deep sequencing on TCR alpha and beta repertoires from monozygotic twins, unrelated adults of various ages, and cord blood. Replicate twin experiments were performed at different times using different library preparation protocols to rule out contamination.

CDR1 SGHRS and CDR2 YFSETQ were looked up in the germline V gene. V is pared back by 4 bases and J by 12 bases, with 20 bases lying between the germline termini. The CDR3 sequence holds 13 residues, the cysteine and phenylalanine included. Only the CDR3 DNA stays, 39 bases, in frame from base 1. Of note for this clonotype: Its cognate antigen has yet to be identified. Base qualities were left out, and no much larger clone turns up one base away.

General conclusions and limits of the study: Recombination models systematically underestimated out-of-frame TCR alpha sharing in monozygotic twins but agreed with sharing between unrelated individuals. In beta out-of-frame sequences, excess twin sharing was weaker, because having fewer shared sequences lowered the signal-to-noise ratio. Zero-insertion analyses could be partly confounded by invariant T cells such as MAIT and iNKT, though diverse VJ usage argued against such confounding for most clonotypes. Out-of-frame TCR alpha sequences shared between twins showed an excess of low generation-probability sequences compared with coincidental sharing between unrelated individuals. Fewer insertions were carried by abundant cord blood beta clonotypes, a similar but weaker trend appeared in young adult naive repertoires, and no such trend appeared in memory repertoires. Conclusions relied on cross-sectional statistical analysis, since the same donors could not be followed over many years.

The receptor library was made with 5' RACE. These reads were obtained on an Illumina HiSeq 2000. A universal primer binding site was introduced by template switching, and a unique molecular identifier was present in the final cDNA, enabling accurate counting of TCR cDNA molecules. First-strand cDNA for TCR alpha and beta chains was synthesized from specific primers in the conserved constant-segment region. To control for contamination, every cDNA library carried two barcodes: a SMART-Mk sample barcode plus Illumina barcodes. Two successive PCR steps introduced TruSeq adapter sequences along with Illumina sample barcodes. TCR alpha and beta cDNA libraries were sequenced on the Illumina HiSeq platform with custom primers. The authors' pipeline ran thus. MiGEC processed the raw reads to extract unique molecular identifiers, while MiXCR was used to determine the CDR3 positions. Recombination models were inferred per individual with the repgenHMM and IGoR tools using an EM algorithm. The tcR package in R was used for shared clonotype analysis, with sharing normalized by the product of cloneset sizes. To study raw recombination free of thymic and clonal selection effects, out-of-frame nonproductive sequences were analyzed. Using fastp trimming at Q25 and MiXCR clonotype assembly, TCRdb reanalyzed the public sequencing data and kept in-frame beta chains. Every CDR3 protein is listed once, alongside the most common genes and DNA of its rows. These V and J calls originate from TCRdb's pipeline instead of the authors' own analysis. The sample has 400,000 to 500,000 distinct CDR3 sequences on record, under 20% of them singletons. The ten top clones hold about 12% of the sample.

Only healthy Caucasian donors were included. Three unrelated non-twin adults were also sequenced: a male aged 18 to 30, a male aged 50 to 60 and a female aged 50 to 60. Miltenyi CD45RO+ enrichment and human naive T-cell isolation kits were used to isolate memory (CD45RO+) and naive T cells from PBMC. This sequence uses TRBV5-1 and TRBJ2-7, with an unclear D gene assignment. The sequence was collected from a man aged 45-65 years in good health. The sample comprised naive T cells sorted from blood. The cell subset or site tag for this specimen amounts to: cells isolated with a human naive T-cell isolation kit. The CDR3 sequence is CASSPFGPSVGYF. The DNA sequence reads TGCGCCAGCAGCCCTTTCGGGCCCTCGGTGGGGTACTTC.